This T cell receptor (beta chain) was sequenced for a study of T cells after yellow fever vaccination. Study conclusions and caveats: At around 96% for CD4 and 70% to 90% for CD8, most primary-vaccination clones showed up again after the booster. Clonotypes appearing in both CD4 and CD8 compartments existed, and their share was small. Abundant bulk-population clonotypes could contaminate the FACS-sorted repertoires.

A single record per CDR3 protein comes from TCRdb applying MiXCR to the 5' RACE reads. The table includes some 240,000 distinct CDR3 sequences, roughly 3.3% detected once. The length of the CDR3 is 12 residues. Germline CDR1 reads SQVTM; CDR2 reads ANQGSEA. V was trimmed by 6 bases and J by 0 bases, leaving 6 bases between them. This clonotype was observed at least ten times. Its antigen is as yet unknown. This material consisted of CD4+ T cells sorted from PBMCs, taken 10 days after the yellow fever booster vaccination. The chain has TRBV29-1 and TRBJ1-3; D uncertain. The receptor comes from a man aged 18-30 years who received the YFV17D yellow fever vaccine. CDR3 region: CSVRISGNTIYF. CDR3 DNA: TGCAGCGTCCGGATCTCTGGAAACACCATATATTTT.